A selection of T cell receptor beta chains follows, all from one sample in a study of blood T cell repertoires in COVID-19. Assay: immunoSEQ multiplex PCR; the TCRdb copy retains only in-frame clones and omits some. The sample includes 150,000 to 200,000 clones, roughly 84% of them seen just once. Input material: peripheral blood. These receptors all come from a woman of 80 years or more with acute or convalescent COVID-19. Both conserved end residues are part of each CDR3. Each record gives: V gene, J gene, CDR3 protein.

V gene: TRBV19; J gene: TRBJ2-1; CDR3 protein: CASSIPGHLVRAYNEQFF
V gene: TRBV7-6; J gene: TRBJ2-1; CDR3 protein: CASSPTGVSSSYNEQFF
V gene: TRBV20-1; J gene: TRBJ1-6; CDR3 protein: CSASGSNSPLHF
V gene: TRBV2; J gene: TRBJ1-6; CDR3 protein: CASSEGTGFYSPLHF
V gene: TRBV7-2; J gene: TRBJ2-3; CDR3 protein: CASSLGGTGATDTQYF
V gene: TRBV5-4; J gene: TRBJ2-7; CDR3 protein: CASSLVYRGVGEQYF
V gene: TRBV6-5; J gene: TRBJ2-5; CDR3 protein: CASREVAEGTQYF
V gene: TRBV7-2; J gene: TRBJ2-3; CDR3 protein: CASSPRGAVGPDTQYF
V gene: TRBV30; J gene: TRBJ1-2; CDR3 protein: CASYYRRWGYTF
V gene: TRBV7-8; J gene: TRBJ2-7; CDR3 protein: CASSRDRGYEQYF
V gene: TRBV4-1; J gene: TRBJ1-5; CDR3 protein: CASSQGTGYSNQPQHF
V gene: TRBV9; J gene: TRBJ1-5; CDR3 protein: CASSPGVAWDQPQHF
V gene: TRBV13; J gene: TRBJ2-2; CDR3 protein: CASESGTGRGTGELFF
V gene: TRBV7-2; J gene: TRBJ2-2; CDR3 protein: CASSLRRLAGVGGELFF
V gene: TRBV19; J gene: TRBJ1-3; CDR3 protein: CASLPDGRGGFSGNTIYF
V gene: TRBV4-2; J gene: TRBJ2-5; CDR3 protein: CASSRRLAGGETQYF
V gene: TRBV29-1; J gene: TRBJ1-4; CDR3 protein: CSVLETAPEKLFF
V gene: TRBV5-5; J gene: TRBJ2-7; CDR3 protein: CASSSGLAAYEQYF